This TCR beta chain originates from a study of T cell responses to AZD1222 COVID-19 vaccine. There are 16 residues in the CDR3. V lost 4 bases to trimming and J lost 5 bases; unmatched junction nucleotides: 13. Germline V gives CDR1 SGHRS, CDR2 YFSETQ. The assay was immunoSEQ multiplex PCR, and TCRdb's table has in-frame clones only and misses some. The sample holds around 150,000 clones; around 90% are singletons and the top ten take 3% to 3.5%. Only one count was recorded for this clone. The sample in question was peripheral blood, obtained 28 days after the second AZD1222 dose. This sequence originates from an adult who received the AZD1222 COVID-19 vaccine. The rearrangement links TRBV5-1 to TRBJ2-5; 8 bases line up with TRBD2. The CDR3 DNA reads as TGCGCCAGCAGCCCCCCCGGGAGCGGGAGAGGTGAGACCCAGTACTTC. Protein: CASSPPGSGRGETQYF.